These 2 T cell receptor beta chains were sequenced from one sample in a study of graft-versus-host responses after intestinal transplantation. Libraries were prepared by immunoSEQ multiplex PCR; TCRdb keeps only in-frame clonotypes and omits some of them. The sample lists tens of thousands of clones, less than 85% seen once, with around 1.1% in the top ten. The sequencing used PBMCs, collected approximately 29 days after intestinal transplant. These receptors all come from a human patient who received an intestinal transplant, so some T cells may come from the graft donor.

The rearrangement links TRBV29-1 to TRBJ2-7; TRBD2 matches at 10 bases. The trim removed 4 bases at V and 4 bases at J, leaving 10 bases unmatched. The CDR3 sequence is 15 residues long. Per the germline V gene, CDR1 is SQVTM and CDR2 is ANQGSEA. CDR3 DNA: TGCAGCGTTGTAGCAGCGGGAGGGGTCGGGTACGAGCAGTACTTC. Translated, it gives CSVVAAGGVGYEQYF.

The V call is TRBV19, the J call TRBJ2-5; 8 positions agree with TRBD1. CDR1 and CDR2 from the germline V gene are LNHDA and SQIVND (reference sequence). The CDR3 loop spans 15 amino acids. The trim removed 0 bases at V and 7 bases at J, leaving 7 bases unmatched. The CDR3 sequence: CASSIDLGTGGTQYF. The DNA for the CDR3 is TGTGCCAGTAGTATAGATCTGGGGACAGGTGGGACCCAGTACTTC.